What follows is one T cell receptor (beta chain) and its context. The antigen is not known. This entry comes from a study of beta chain features in type 1 diabetes. J was trimmed by 3 bases and V by 4 bases; bases with no gene match: 7. The CDR3 is 15 amino acids. The germline V gene encodes CDR1 SGHRS and CDR2 YFSETQ. Study-wide results and caveats: Healthy donors had naive, central memory and Treg TCRB repertoires that appeared less similar than those seen among patients. In these data, an HLA type influence on TCRB rearrangement remained unresolved. Type 1 diabetes patients showed fewer insertions and more deletions at VDJ junctions. There was a moderate but significant shortening of TCRB CDR3s in all four CD4+ subsets of Type 1 diabetes patients.

All of the isolated RNA was reverse transcribed, so expressed TCRB transcripts were sequenced. The method was immunoSEQ multiplex PCR; TCRdb's version includes in-frame clones alone and lacks a portion of them. The data show more than 50,000 clones, roughly 60% seen once. Specimen: Tregs from blood. This sequence joins TRBV5-1 and TRBJ2-7, with 10 nucleotides matching TRBD2. This receptor was identified in a woman under 30 in good health. Here the CDR3 DNA reads TGCGCCAGCAGCGGTGGGACTAGCGCACTCTACGAGCAGTACTTC. Amino acid sequence: CASSGGTSALYEQYF.